Listed here are 3 T cell receptor beta chains from one sample, sequenced in a study of OX40 agonist ivuxolimab in advanced cancers. Sequenced by immunoSEQ multiplex PCR; TCRdb stores in-frame clones only, minus some. This table holds tens of thousands of clones, about nine tenths found once. The sample consisted of CD4+ or CD8+ T cells sorted from blood, taken in a trial of the OX40 agonist ivuxolimab. These receptors all stem from an adult with an advanced solid tumor such as melanoma, head and neck, liver or kidney cancer.

The V call is TRBV7-3, the J call TRBJ2-5; D unresolved. Germline-derived CDR1 and CDR2 are SGHTA and FQGTGA. V lost 4 bases and J lost 3, with 9 bases in between. The CDR3 spans 13 residues. In DNA, the CDR3 is TGTGCCAGCAGCTCTGGCGGCAAAGAGACCCAGTACTTC. This encodes CASSSGGKETQYF.

V usage is TRBV15 and J usage is TRBJ2-1, with a possible D match to TRBD2 (5 bases). Germline values: CDR1 LNHNV, CDR2 YYDKDF (reference sequence). V gave up 1 base and J gave up 4 bases, with 11 bases separating them. The CDR3 length is 15 residues. The CDR3 bases are TGTGCCACCAGCAGAGCCGGGATATGGTACAATGAGCAGTTCTTC. Its translation: CATSRAGIWYNEQFF.

CDR3 bases: TGTGCCAGCAGCGGGGCCGGGAGCAATTACGAGCAGTACTTC. Encoded protein: CASSGAGSNYEQYF. The chain carries TRBV5-4 and TRBJ2-7; weak D call: TRBD2 (6 bases). The CDR3 is made up of 14 amino acids. Between the trimmed V and J ends, which lost 4 bases and 4 bases, there was a span of 15 bases. The germline V gene encodes CDR1 SGHNT and CDR2 YYREEE (reference sequence).